This T cell receptor beta chain stems from a study of T cells expressing NK-cell markers. The wider study: Sorted CD3+CD56-NKG2C+, CD3+CD56+NKG2C+ and CD3+CD56+NKG2C- T cells supplied the TCR beta repertoires. There were seven HCMV-seropositive donors and one seronegative donor among the eight sequenced. Study-wide results and limits: Dominant NKG2C+ clonotype frequencies of roughly 1.0-8% of CD8+ T cells were measured in over five donors.

Germline values: CDR1 SGHTA, CDR2 FQGTGA. This CDR3 spans 15 amino acids. A remark on this clonotype: Its target is not known.

TCRdb re-called the 5' RACE reads; one entry per CDR3 protein, DNA not given. The sample includes roughly 390,000 distinct CDR3 sequences. The sequencing sample was made of blood T cells: a sorted CD56 or NKG2C T cell subset, CD4+ or CD8+ T cells, or bulk PBMC T cells (not recorded which). The source of this sequence is a woman between 45 and 60 years old in good health. The chain links TRBV7-3 to TRBJ2-5; TCRdb designates TRBD2, a call that cannot be tested without DNA. CDR3 sequence reads: CASSLFPVAEETQYF. The full variable domain, its missing parts supplied by reference TRBV7-3 and TRBJ2-5, is GAGVSQTPSNKVTEKGKYVELRCDPISGHTALYWYRQSLGQGPEFLIYFQGTGAADDSGLPNDRFFAVRPEGSVSTLKIQRTERGDSAVYLCASSLFPVAEETQYFGPGTRLLVL.